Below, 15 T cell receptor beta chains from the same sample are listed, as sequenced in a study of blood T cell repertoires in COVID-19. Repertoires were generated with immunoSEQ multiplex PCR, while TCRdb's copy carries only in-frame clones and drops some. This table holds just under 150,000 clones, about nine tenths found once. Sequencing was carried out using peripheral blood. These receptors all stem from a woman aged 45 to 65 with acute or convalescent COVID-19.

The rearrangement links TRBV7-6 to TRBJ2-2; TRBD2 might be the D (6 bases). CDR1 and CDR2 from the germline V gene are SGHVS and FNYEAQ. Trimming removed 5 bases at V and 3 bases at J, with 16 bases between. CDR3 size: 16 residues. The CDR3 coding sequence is TGTGCCAGCAGCCTAGGGGCGGGGATGGACACCGGGGAGCTGTTTTTT. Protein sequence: CASSLGAGMDTGELFF.

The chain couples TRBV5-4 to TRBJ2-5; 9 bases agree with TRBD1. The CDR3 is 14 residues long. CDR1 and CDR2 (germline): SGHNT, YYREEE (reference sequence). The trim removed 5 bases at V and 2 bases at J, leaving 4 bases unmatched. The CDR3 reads CASSFDRGQETQYF. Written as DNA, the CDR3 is TGTGCCAGCAGTTTCGACAGGGGGCAAGAGACCCAGTACTTC.

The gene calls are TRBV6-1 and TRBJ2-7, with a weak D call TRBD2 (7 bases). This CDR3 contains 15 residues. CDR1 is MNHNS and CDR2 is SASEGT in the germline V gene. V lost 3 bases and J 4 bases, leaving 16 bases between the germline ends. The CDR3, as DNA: TGTGCCAGCAGTGACCTAGGGGGGGGGAGGTACGAGCAGTACTTC. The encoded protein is CASSDLGGGRYEQYF.

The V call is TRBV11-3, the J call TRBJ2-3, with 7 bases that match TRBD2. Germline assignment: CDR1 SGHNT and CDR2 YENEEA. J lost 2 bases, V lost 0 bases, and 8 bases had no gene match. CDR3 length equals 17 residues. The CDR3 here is CASSLDSGGGFTDTQYF. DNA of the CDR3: TGTGCCAGCAGCTTAGACTCTGGGGGGGGTTTCACAGATACGCAGTATTTT.

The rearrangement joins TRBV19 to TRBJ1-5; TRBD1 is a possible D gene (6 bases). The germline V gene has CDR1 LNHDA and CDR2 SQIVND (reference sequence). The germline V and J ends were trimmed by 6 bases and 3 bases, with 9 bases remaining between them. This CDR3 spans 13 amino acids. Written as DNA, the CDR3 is TGTGCCAGTAGCCGGGACAACAATCAGCCCCAGCATTTT. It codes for CASSRDNNQPQHF.

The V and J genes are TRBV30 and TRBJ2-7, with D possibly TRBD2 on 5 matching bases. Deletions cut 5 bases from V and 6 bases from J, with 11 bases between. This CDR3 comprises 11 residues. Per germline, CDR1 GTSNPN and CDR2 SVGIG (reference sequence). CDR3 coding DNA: TGTGCCTGGCTGACTACTGCCGAGCAGTACTTC. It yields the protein CAWLTTAEQYF.

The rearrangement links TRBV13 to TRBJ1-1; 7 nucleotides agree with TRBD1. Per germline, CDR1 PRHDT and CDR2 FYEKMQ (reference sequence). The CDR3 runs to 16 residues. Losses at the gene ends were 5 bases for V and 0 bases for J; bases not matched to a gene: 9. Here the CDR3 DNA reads TGTGCCAGCAGCGGGATACAGGGGCTCATGAACACTGAAGCTTTCTTT. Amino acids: CASSGIQGLMNTEAFF.

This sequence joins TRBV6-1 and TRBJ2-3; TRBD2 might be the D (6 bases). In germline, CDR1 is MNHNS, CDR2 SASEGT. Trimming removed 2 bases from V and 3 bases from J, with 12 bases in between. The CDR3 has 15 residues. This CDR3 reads CASSETTGETDTQYF. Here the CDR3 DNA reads TGTGCCAGCAGTGAAACGACGGGGGAGACAGATACGCAGTATTTT.

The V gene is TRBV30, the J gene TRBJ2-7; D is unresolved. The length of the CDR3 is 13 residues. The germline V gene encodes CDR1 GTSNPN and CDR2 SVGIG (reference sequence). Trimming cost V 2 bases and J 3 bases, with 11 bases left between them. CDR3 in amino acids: CAWSPGGGYEQYF. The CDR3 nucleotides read TGTGCCTGGAGTCCCGGTGGCGGCTACGAGCAGTACTTC.

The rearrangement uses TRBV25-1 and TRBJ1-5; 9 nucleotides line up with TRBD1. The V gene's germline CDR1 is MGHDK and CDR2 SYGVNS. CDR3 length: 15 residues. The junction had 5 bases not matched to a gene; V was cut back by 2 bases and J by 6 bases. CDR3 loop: CASSEGTGNVQPQHF. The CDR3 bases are TGTGCCAGCAGTGAAGGGACAGGGAATGTTCAGCCCCAGCATTTT.

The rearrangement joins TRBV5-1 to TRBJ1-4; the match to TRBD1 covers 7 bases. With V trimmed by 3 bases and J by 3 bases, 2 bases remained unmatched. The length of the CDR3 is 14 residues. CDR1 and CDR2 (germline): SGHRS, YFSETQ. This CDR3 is CASSYRGANEKLFF. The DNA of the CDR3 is TGCGCCAGCAGCTACAGGGGAGCTAATGAAAAACTGTTTTTT.

The CDR3 bases are TGCGCCAGCAGCCAAGAAAGCGGGACTAGCGGTGAGACCCAGTACTTC. Translating gives CASSQESGTSGETQYF. This chain connects TRBV4-1 to TRBJ2-5; 11 nucleotides align to TRBD2. Germline loops: CDR1 MGHRA, CDR2 YSYEKL. The CDR3 spans 16 residues. With V trimmed by 0 bases and J by 5 bases, 5 bases remained unmatched.

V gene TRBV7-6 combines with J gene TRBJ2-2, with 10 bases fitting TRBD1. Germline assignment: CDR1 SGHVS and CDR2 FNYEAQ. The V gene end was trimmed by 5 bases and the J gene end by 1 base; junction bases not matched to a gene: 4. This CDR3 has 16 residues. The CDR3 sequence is CASSPGQGGNTGELFF. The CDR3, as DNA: TGTGCCAGCAGCCCTGGACAGGGGGGGAACACCGGGGAGCTGTTTTTT.

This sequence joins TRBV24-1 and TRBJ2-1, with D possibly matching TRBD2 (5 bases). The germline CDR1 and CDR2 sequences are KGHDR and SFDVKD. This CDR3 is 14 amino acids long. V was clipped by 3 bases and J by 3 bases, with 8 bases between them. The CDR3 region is CATSDGEGYNEQFF. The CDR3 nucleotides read TGTGCCACCAGTGATGGAGAGGGCTACAATGAGCAGTTCTTC.

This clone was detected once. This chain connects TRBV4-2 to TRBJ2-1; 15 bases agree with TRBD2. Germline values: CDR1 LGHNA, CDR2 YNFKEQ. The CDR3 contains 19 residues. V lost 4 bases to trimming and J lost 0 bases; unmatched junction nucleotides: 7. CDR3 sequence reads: CASSLPGLAGGLSYNEQFF. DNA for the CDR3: TGTGCCAGCAGCCTTCCGGGACTAGCGGGGGGCCTCTCCTACAATGAGCAGTTCTTC.